The entry below gives a single T cell receptor beta chain sequence along with its context. Its antigen is unknown. TCRdb keeps only in-frame clones here, not all; method: immunoSEQ multiplex PCR. The sample shows 350,000 to 500,000 clones, roughly nine tenths of them seen only once. The data are from a study of Ad26.COV2.S vaccination and SARS-CoV-2 variants. The overall study: Enrollment placed the donor in the COV1001 Ad26.COV2.S trial arm. Intramuscular Ad26.COV2.S at 5x10^10 or 1x10^11 viral particles.

The CDR3 is 13 amino acids. V shed 6 bases and J shed 4 bases, with 9 bases lying between them. In germline, CDR1 is SGHAT, CDR2 FQNNGV. The study's findings and limits: Reportedly, after vaccination the spike-specific CD8+ and CD4+ T cell responses displayed substantial breadth.

Noted treatment: roughly 20 received Ad26.COV2.S at low or high dose, single or two shots; roughly 5 received placebo; per-sample allocation not given. Day 63 after the first injection of vaccine or placebo was the sampling time. The specimen comprised peripheral blood, sampled in a trial of Ad26.COV2.S vaccine versus placebo. The sequence was collected from a person aged 18-60 years who received the Ad26.COV2.S COVID-19 vaccine or a placebo. The gene calls are TRBV11-2 and TRBJ2-2; D is undetermined. CDR3 protein: CASRHYSTGELFF. In DNA, the CDR3 is TGTGCCAGCAGGCATTACTCCACCGGGGAGCTGTTTTTT.